The text below deals with one T cell receptor (beta chain). The antigen is undetermined. Per germline, CDR1 SGHTA and CDR2 FQGTGA. This CDR3 comprises 18 residues. Two nested PCRs, about 16 and 10 cycles, amplified TCRalpha and TCRbeta cDNA. Each CDR3 protein gets one entry in TCRdb, which reprocessed the 5' RACE reads and gives no DNA. Its table records around 220,000 distinct CDR3 sequences. This entry is derived from a study of monozygotic twins with inflammatory bowel disease. Study results and limitations: No repertoire similarity difference was seen between concordant and discordant twins; power was possibly limited. IBD patients shared fewer clonotypes with others than healthy twins, especially with disease activity.

The sample consisted of blood. The rearrangement uses TRBV7-3 and TRBJ2-1; there is no DNA to check the TCRdb D call of TRBD1. This clonotype was sampled from a human donor with ulcerative colitis or Crohn's disease, or a healthy co-twin of an affected twin (not recorded which). CDR3 residues: CASSLTGGRVSSYNEQFF.